These T cell receptor beta chains were read from a single sample in a study of CD8+CD57+ T cells in acquired aplastic anemia. Using its own MiXCR run on the reads, TCRdb lists one record per CDR3 protein. The data contain tens of thousands of distinct CDR3 sequences, 60% to 70% of them singletons. The specimen sequenced was sorted CD4+, CD8+, or CD8+CD57+ T cells (not recorded which) from PBMCs. The receptors come from a human donor with aplastic anemia. Both conserved end residues are part of each CDR3. The D gene is left open where the match is weak. Clone size is shown for a subset of rows, as once, few, many or a class of expanded clone.

D gene,clone size,V gene,J gene,CDR3 protein,CDR3 DNA
NA,few,TRBV10-3,TRBJ2-7,CAISGDDEQYF,TGTGCCATCAGTGGGGATGACGAGCAGTACTTC
NA,NA,TRBV5-1,TRBJ2-7,CASSLGGAPGHEQYF,TGCGCCAGCAGCTTGGGGGGGGCTCCGGGGCACGAGCAGTACTTC
NA,many,TRBV11-3,TRBJ2-7,CASSFGRGSYEQYF,TGTGCCAGCAGCTTCGGGAGAGGCTCCTACGAGCAGTACTTC
NA,NA,TRBV29-1,TRBJ2-6,CSVERVAGANVLTF,TGCAGCGTTGAAAGGGTAGCGGGGGCCAACGTCCTGACTTTC
NA,NA,TRBV20-1,TRBJ2-1,CSARGRGTNYNEQFF,TGCAGTGCTAGAGGAAGGGGGACTAACTACAATGAGCAGTTCTTC
TRBD1,NA,TRBV20-1,TRBJ2-7,CSATLDRYYEQYF,TGCAGTGCTACCCTGGACAGGTACTATGAGCAGTACTTC
NA,many,TRBV4-1,TRBJ1-5,CASSQDSHTRDQPQHF,TGCGCCAGCAGCCAAGATTCGCACACTAGGGATCAGCCCCAGCATTTT
TRBD1,many,TRBV20-1,TRBJ1-2,CSVPDRESYYGYTF,TGCAGTGTTCCGGACAGGGAATCTTATTATGGCTACACCTTC
TRBD1,NA,TRBV15,TRBJ2-5,CATTEGQTETQYF,TGTGCCACCACTGAGGGACAGACGGAGACCCAGTACTTC
TRBD2,NA,TRBV19,TRBJ2-1,CASSLLGAGVSYNEQFF,TGTGCCAGTAGTCTCCTTGGGGCGGGGGTTTCCTACAATGAGCAGTTCTTC